These 11 T cell receptor beta chains were all obtained from the same sample, sequenced in a study of blood T cells in healthy people across ages. The use of a sample-barcoded 5' primer and a J-beta primer mix characterized a second PCR of roughly 7 to 12 cycles. From the 5' RACE reads, TCRdb called clonotypes with MiXCR, one entry per CDR3 protein. In the table there are approximately 1,700,000 distinct CDR3 sequences, more than 35% of which are singletons. Sequences were obtained from blood. The receptors were gathered from a human donor in good health.

The rearrangement links TRBV20-1 to TRBJ2-5; unclear D gene. The CDR3 covers 15 residues. The germline CDR1 and CDR2 sequences are DFQATT and SNEGSKA (reference sequence). Trimming removed 0 bases at V and 5 bases at J, with 16 bases between. CDR3 in amino acids: CSARDSTSGSETQYF. DNA for the CDR3: TGCAGTGCTAGAGATTCAACATCCGGATCGGAGACCCAGTACTTC.

Ten or more counts support this clonotype. The chain couples TRBV29-1 to TRBJ2-7; 8 nucleotides agree with TRBD1. The CDR3 contains 14 residues. Trimming at V came to 7 bases and at J to 5 bases, leaving 13 bases not matched to a gene. CDR1 and CDR2 from the germline V gene are SQVTM and ANQGSEA. DNA for the CDR3: TGCAGCGCCGGGATTGGACAGGGTGTGAACGAGCAGTACTTC. Translated, it gives CSAGIGQGVNEQYF.

This clonotype came up many times. The chain carries TRBV10-3 and TRBJ2-3; possibly TRBD2 for D (7 bases). With 3 bases removed from V and 5 bases from J, the gap between germline ends came to 15 bases. Germline CDR1 ENHRY, CDR2 SYGVKD. This CDR3 spans 15 amino acids. The CDR3 coding sequence is TGTGCCATCAGTGACGGCGGGGGCGCAGGAGATACGCAGTATTTT. Protein product: CAISDGGGAGDTQYF.

On this clonotype: One end of the junction varies from germline; a read error may be responsible. This chain connects TRBV20-1 to TRBJ2-7, with a possible D match to TRBD2 (5 bases). The CDR3 spans 13 residues. The germline CDR1 and CDR2 sequences are DFQATT and SNEGSKA (reference sequence). The DNA for the CDR3 is TGCAGTGCTAGAGTAGTGGACTCCTACGGGCAGTACTTC. This translates into CSARVVDSYGQYF.

This rearrangement joins TRBV28 to TRBJ2-5; TRBD1 aligns across 7 bases. V lost 6 bases to trimming and J lost 3 bases; unmatched junction nucleotides: 10. The CDR3 contains 15 residues. Per the germline V gene, CDR1 is MDHEN and CDR2 is SYDVKM. The DNA of the CDR3 is TGTGCCAGCAGACCCCAGACAGGGTGGAAAGAGACCCAGTACTTC. Protein sequence: CASRPQTGWKETQYF.

The sample holds a few counts of this clonotype. The chain has TRBV27 and TRBJ1-2; D uncertain. V lost 2 bases, J lost 0 bases, and 10 bases lay in between. From germline, CDR1 is MNHEY and CDR2 SMNVEV (reference sequence). The CDR3 consists of 15 residues. This chain's CDR3 is CASSLGPPANYGYTF. Written as DNA, the CDR3 is TGTGCCAGCAGTTTAGGCCCCCCCGCTAACTATGGCTACACCTTC.

Notes on this clonotype: This clone may be a read error of a much larger clone one base away. CDR3 protein: CTSSQEYPDTQYF. The CDR3 DNA sequence: TGCACCAGCAGCCAAGAATATCCAGATACGCAGTATTTT. The rearrangement joins TRBV4-3 to TRBJ2-3; D is unresolved. This CDR3 is built from 13 residues. CDR1 is LGHNA, CDR2 YSLEER, per germline.

The chain is built from TRBV4-3 and TRBJ2-5, with TRBD2 matching over 10 bases. The CDR3 totals 17 residues. The germline CDR1 and CDR2 sequences are LGHNA and YSLEER. The V and J ends lost 6 bases and 11 bases, in that order; junction bases with no gene match: 21. The CDR3 reads CASSQTSGGSGGREQYF. Written as DNA, the CDR3 is TGCGCCAGCAGTCAGACGTCCGGTGGTAGCGGGGGGAGGGAGCAGTACTTC.

J is TRBJ2-4 and V is TRBV15; TRBD1 matches at 8 bases. Near its end, the DNA agrees better with TRBJ2-7, so the J call may be wrong. CDR3 length: 14 amino acids. CDR1 is LNHNV, CDR2 YYDKDF, per germline (reference sequence). The CDR3: CATSRGNRGYEQYF. DNA for the CDR3: TGTGCCACCAGCAGAGGGAACAGGGGGTACGAGCAGTACTTC.

V usage is TRBV6-5 and J usage is TRBJ1-2, with TRBD1 as a possible D gene (6 bases). Trimming stripped 6 bases from V and 6 bases from J, with 14 bases between. The CDR3 has 13 amino acids. CDR1 MNHEY and CDR2 SVGAGI come from the germline V gene. As DNA, the CDR3 is TGTGCCAGCAGCGCCGGACAGCTCCATGGCTACACCTTC. Amino acid sequence: CASSAGQLHGYTF.

This clonotype was observed a handful of times. This chain uses TRBV20-1 with TRBJ2-7; 9 bases fit TRBD1. Germline-derived CDR1 and CDR2 are DFQATT and SNEGSKA (reference sequence). Trimming at V came to 5 bases and at J to 8 bases, leaving 10 bases not matched to a gene. The CDR3 has 13 amino acids. DNA for the CDR3: TGCAGTGCTCCCACAGGGGGCACGACTAAGCAGTACTTC. Protein product: CSAPTGGTTKQYF.